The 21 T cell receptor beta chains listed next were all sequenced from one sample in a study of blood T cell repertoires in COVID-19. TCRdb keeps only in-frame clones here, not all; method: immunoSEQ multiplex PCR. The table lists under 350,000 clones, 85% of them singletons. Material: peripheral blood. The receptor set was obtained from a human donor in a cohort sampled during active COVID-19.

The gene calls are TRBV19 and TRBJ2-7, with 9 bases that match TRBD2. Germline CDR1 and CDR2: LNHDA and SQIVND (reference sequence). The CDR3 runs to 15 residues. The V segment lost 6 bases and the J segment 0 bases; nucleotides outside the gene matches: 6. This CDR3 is CASRGAGGSSYEQYF. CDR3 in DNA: TGTGCCAGTAGAGGAGCGGGAGGCAGCTCCTACGAGCAGTACTTC.

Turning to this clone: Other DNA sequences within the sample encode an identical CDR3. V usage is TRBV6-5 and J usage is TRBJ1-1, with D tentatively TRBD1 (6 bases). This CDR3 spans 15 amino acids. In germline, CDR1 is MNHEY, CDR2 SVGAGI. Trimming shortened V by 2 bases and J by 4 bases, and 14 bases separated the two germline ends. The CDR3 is CASSYGGGAVTEAFF. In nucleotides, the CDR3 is TGTGCCAGCAGTTACGGTGGGGGGGCGGTCACTGAAGCTTTCTTT.

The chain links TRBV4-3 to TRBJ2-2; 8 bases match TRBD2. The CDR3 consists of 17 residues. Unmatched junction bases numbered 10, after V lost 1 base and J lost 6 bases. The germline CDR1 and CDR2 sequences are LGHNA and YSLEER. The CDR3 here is CASSQVLGTSGAGELFF. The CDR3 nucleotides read TGCGCCAGCAGCCAAGTTTTAGGGACTAGTGGGGCCGGGGAGCTGTTTTTT.

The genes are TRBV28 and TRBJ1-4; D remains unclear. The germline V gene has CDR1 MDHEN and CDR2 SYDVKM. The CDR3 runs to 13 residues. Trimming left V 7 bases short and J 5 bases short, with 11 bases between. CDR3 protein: CASTSRPNEKLFF. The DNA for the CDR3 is TGTGCCAGCACGTCCAGGCCGAATGAAAAACTGTTTTTT.

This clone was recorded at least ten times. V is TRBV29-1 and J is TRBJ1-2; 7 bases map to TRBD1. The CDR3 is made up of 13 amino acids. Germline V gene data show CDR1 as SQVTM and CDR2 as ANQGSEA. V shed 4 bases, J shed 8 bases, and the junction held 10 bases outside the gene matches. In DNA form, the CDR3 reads TGCAGCGTTGTAAGGGGGCGAACGGTGGGCTACACCTTC. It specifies CSVVRGRTVGYTF.

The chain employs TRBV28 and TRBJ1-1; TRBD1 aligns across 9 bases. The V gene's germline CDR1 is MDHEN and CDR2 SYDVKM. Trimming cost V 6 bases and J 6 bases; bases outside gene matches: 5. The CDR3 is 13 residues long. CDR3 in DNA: TGTGCCAGCAGGCGGACAGGGGTCCCTGAAGCTTTCTTT. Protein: CASRRTGVPEAFF.

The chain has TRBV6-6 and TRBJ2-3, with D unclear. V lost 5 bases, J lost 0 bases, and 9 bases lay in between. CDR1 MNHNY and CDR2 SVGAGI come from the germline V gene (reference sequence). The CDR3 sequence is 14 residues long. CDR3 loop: CASSLLSSTDTQYF. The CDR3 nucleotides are TGTGCCAGCAGTCTTTTATCCAGCACAGATACGCAGTATTTT.

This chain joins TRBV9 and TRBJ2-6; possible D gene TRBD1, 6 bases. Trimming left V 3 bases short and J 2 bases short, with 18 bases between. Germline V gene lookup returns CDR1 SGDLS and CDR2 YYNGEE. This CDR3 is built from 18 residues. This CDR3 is CASSAEDPGETGANVLTF. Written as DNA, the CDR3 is TGTGCCAGCAGCGCCGAGGATCCAGGGGAAACTGGGGCCAACGTCCTGACTTTC.

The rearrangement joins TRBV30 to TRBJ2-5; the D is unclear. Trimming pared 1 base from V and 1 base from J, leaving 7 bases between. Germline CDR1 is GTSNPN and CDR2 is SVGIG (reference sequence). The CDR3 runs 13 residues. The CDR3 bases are TGTGCCTGGAGTGGGAGTGCCCAAGAGACCCAGTACTTC. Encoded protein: CAWSGSAQETQYF.

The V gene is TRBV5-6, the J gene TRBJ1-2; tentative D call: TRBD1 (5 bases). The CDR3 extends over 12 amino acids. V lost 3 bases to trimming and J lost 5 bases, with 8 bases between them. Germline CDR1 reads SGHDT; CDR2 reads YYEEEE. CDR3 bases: TGTGCCAGCAGCTGGACACAGTATGGCTACACCTTC. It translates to CASSWTQYGYTF. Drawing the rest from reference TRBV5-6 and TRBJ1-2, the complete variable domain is DAGVTQSPTHLIKTRGQQVTLRCSPKSGHDTVSWYQQALGQGPQFIFQYYEEEERQRGNFPDRFSGHQFPNYSSELNVNALLLGDSALYLCASSWTQYGYTFGSGTRLTVV.

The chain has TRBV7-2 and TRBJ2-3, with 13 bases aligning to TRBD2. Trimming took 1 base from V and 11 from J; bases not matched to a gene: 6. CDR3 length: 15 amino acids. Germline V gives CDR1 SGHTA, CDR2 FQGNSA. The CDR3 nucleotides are TGTGCCAGCAGCTTAGGACTAGCGGGAGGCAAAGGGCAGTATTTT. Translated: CASSLGLAGGKGQYF.

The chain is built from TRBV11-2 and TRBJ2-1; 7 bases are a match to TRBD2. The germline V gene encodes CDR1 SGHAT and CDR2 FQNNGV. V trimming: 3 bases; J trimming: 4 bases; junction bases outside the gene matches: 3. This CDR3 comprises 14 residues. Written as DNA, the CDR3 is TGTGCCAGCAGCTTTGCGGGAGATTACAATGAGCAGTTCTTC. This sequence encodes CASSFAGDYNEQFF. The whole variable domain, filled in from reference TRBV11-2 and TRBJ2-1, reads EAGVAQSPRYKIIEKRQSVAFWCNPISGHATLYWYQQILGQGPKLLIQFQNNGVVDDSQLPKDRFSAERLKGVDSTLKIQPAKLEDSAVYLCASSFAGDYNEQFFGPGTRLTVL.

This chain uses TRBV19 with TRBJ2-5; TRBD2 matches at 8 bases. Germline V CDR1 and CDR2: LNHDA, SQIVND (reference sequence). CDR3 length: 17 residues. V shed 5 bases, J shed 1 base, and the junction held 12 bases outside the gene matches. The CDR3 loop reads CASSDPNGGRTQETQYF. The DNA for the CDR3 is TGTGCCAGTAGTGACCCCAACGGCGGGAGGACCCAAGAGACCCAGTACTTC.

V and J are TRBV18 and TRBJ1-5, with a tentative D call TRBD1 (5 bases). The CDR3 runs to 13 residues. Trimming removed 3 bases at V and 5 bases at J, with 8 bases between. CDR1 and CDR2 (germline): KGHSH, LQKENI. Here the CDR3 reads CASSPGGDQPQHF. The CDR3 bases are TGTGCCAGCTCACCGGGAGGGGATCAGCCCCAGCATTTT.

This CDR3 reads CASSQMAGYNEQFF. Written as DNA, the CDR3 is TGTGCCAGCAGCCAAATGGCGGGATACAATGAGCAGTTCTTC. The rearrangement links TRBV3-1 (or the pseudogene TRBV3-2) to TRBJ2-1; tentative D call: TRBD2 (6 bases). The germline V gene encodes CDR1 LGHDT and CDR2 YNNKEL (reference sequence). This CDR3 region has 14 residues. The V end lost 2 bases, the J end lost 4 bases, and 9 bases lay between the germline ends.

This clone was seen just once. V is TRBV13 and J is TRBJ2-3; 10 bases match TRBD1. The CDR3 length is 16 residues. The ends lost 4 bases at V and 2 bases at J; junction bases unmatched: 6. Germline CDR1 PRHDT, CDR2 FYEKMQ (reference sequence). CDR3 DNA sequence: TGTGCCAGCAGCTCCAGACAGGGGGCGTACACAGATACGCAGTATTTT. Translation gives CASSSRQGAYTDTQYF.

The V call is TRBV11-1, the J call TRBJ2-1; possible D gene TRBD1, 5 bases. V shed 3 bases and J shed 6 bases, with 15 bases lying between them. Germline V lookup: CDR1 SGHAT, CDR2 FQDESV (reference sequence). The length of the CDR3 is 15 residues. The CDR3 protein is CASSLYRKGVNEQFF. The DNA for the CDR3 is TGTGCCAGCAGCTTGTATAGGAAAGGGGTCAATGAGCAGTTCTTC.

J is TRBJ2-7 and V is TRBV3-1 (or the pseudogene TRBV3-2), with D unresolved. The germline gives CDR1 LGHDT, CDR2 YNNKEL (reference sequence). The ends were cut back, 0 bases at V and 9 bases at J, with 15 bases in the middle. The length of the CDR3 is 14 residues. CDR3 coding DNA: TGTGCCAGCAGCCAAGACGGATTTACGGGTGGGCAGTACTTC. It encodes CASSQDGFTGGQYF.

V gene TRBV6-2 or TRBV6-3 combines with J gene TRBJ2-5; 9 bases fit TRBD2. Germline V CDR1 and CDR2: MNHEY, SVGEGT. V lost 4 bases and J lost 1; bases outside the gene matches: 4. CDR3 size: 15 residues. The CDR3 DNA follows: TGTGCCAGCAGTTTCCGGACTAGCGTCCAAGAGACCCAGTACTTC. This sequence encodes CASSFRTSVQETQYF.

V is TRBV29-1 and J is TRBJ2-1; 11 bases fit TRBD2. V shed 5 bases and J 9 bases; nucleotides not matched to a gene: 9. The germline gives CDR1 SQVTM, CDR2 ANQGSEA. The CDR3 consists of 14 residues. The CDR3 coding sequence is TGCAGCGTTAGATTACTAGCGGGAGTGGGTGAGCAGTTCTTC. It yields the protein CSVRLLAGVGEQFF.

CDR3 residues: CASSLAGGGNTIYF. Here the CDR3 DNA reads TGTGCCAGCTCCCTGGCGGGGGGGGGAAACACCATATATTTT. J is TRBJ1-3 and V is TRBV7-9; a weak D match, TRBD1 (5 bases). The V end lost 8 bases, the J end lost 4 bases, and 15 bases lay between the germline ends. Germline loops: CDR1 SEHNR, CDR2 FQNEAQ (reference sequence). The CDR3 has 14 amino acids.